Listed below are T cell receptor beta chains from one sample, sequenced in a study of T-cell memory formation after mild COVID-19. TCRdb independently ran MiXCR on the 5' RACE reads; one entry per CDR3 protein. The sample carries about 140,000 distinct CDR3 sequences, around 5.8% recorded once. Input material: PBMCs or a T cell subset sorted from them (not recorded which). These receptors were collected from an adult woman who had mild COVID-19 (a few samples of this study predate the infection). Cell type and time point are not known. The CDR3 runs from the conserved cysteine through the conserved F or W. D genes are given only for firm matches. Part of the rows lack a size; the others show once, few, many or a class for expanded clones.

clone_size: few; j_call: TRBJ2-7; v_call: TRBV6-5; d_call: -; cdr3_aa: CASRPGRTTYEQYF; cdr3_nt: TGTGCCAGCAGGCCGGGTCGAACTACCTACGAGCAGTACTTC
clone_size: -; j_call: TRBJ2-2; v_call: TRBV6-2/TRBV6-3; d_call: TRBD2; cdr3_aa: CATTRTSRSTGELFF; cdr3_nt: TGTGCCACCACGCGGACTAGCAGATCCACCGGGGAGCTGTTTTTT
clone_size: many; j_call: TRBJ2-7; v_call: TRBV4-2; d_call: -; cdr3_aa: CASSPDRYYEQYF; cdr3_nt: TGTGCCAGCAGCCCCGACAGATACTACGAGCAGTACTTC
clone_size: many; j_call: TRBJ2-5; v_call: TRBV24-1; d_call: -; cdr3_aa: CATSDHFGTIGTQYF; cdr3_nt: TGTGCCACCAGTGATCACTTCGGGACAATCGGGACCCAGTACTTC
clone_size: many; j_call: TRBJ2-3; v_call: TRBV20-1; d_call: TRBD2; cdr3_aa: CSVHPGLGADTQYF; cdr3_nt: TGCAGTGTTCACCCGGGACTAGGCGCAGATACGCAGTATTTT
clone_size: few; j_call: TRBJ2-1; v_call: TRBV5-1; d_call: -; cdr3_aa: CASSLASLGGYNEQFF; cdr3_nt: TGCGCCAGCAGCTTGGCGTCTCTGGGCGGCTACAATGAGCAGTTCTTC
clone_size: many; j_call: TRBJ2-2; v_call: TRBV9; d_call: TRBD1; cdr3_aa: CASSDRAGTGELFF; cdr3_nt: TGTGCCAGCAGTGACAGGGCCGGCACCGGGGAGCTGTTTTTT
clone_size: -; j_call: TRBJ1-1; v_call: TRBV2; d_call: TRBD1; cdr3_aa: CASRYRQGPNTEAFF; cdr3_nt: TGTGCCAGCAGATACCGACAGGGCCCCAACACTGAAGCTTTCTTT
clone_size: few; j_call: TRBJ1-1; v_call: TRBV18; d_call: -; cdr3_aa: CASSLYGRNTEAFF; cdr3_nt: TGTGCCAGCTCACTATACGGACGGAACACTGAAGCTTTCTTT
clone_size: many; j_call: TRBJ2-7; v_call: TRBV3-1; d_call: -; cdr3_aa: CASSLQGIRSYEQYF; cdr3_nt: TGTGCCAGCAGCCTACAGGGAATTCGATCCTACGAGCAGTACTTC
clone_size: many; j_call: TRBJ2-7; v_call: TRBV7-8; d_call: TRBD1; cdr3_aa: CASSFRTGTYEQYF; cdr3_nt: TGTGCCAGCAGCTTCCGGACAGGGACCTACGAGCAGTACTTC
clone_size: many; j_call: TRBJ2-1; v_call: TRBV9; d_call: TRBD1; cdr3_aa: CASSWTGDYNEQFF; cdr3_nt: TGTGCCAGCAGCTGGACAGGGGACTACAATGAGCAGTTCTTC
clone_size: -; j_call: TRBJ2-1; v_call: TRBV7-3; d_call: -; cdr3_aa: CASSIYGGTYNEQFF; cdr3_nt: TGTGCCAGCAGCATATACGGGGGAACCTACAATGAGCAGTTCTTC
clone_size: many; j_call: TRBJ2-3; v_call: TRBV5-1; d_call: -; cdr3_aa: CASSRDDASTDTQYF; cdr3_nt: TGCGCCAGCAGCCGGGACGACGCCAGCACAGATACGCAGTATTTT
clone_size: -; j_call: TRBJ1-1; v_call: TRBV20-1; d_call: -; cdr3_aa: CSASFRSNTEAFF; cdr3_nt: TGCAGTGCTAGTTTTAGGTCCAACACTGAAGCTTTCTTT
clone_size: many; j_call: TRBJ2-6; v_call: TRBV28; d_call: -; cdr3_aa: CASSFLDFHGANVLTF; cdr3_nt: TGTGCCAGCAGTTTCCTCGACTTTCATGGGGCCAACGTCCTGACTTTC
clone_size: many; j_call: TRBJ1-2; v_call: TRBV2; d_call: -; cdr3_aa: CASSVMAGLRYGYTF; cdr3_nt: TGTGCCAGCAGTGTAATGGCAGGCTTGCGCTATGGCTACACCTTC
clone_size: many; j_call: TRBJ2-7; v_call: TRBV5-4; d_call: -; cdr3_aa: CASSLILVPNEQYF; cdr3_nt: TGTGCCAGCAGCTTGATTTTGGTCCCCAACGAGCAGTACTTC
clone_size: many; j_call: TRBJ2-1; v_call: TRBV5-1; d_call: -; cdr3_aa: CASSLLAEASYNEQFF; cdr3_nt: TGCGCCAGCAGCTTGCTCGCCGAGGCGTCCTACAATGAGCAGTTCTTC
clone_size: many; j_call: TRBJ2-7; v_call: TRBV21-1; d_call: -; cdr3_aa: CASSKTYEQYF; cdr3_nt: TGTGCCAGCAGCAAAACCTACGAGCAGTACTTC
clone_size: few; j_call: TRBJ1-5; v_call: TRBV10-2; d_call: -; cdr3_aa: CASSESSREQPQHF; cdr3_nt: TGCGCCAGCAGTGAGTCTTCCAGGGAGCAGCCCCAGCATTTT
clone_size: many; j_call: TRBJ2-1; v_call: TRBV5-1; d_call: TRBD2; cdr3_aa: CASSIAGSYNEQFF; cdr3_nt: TGCGCCAGCAGCATAGCGGGGAGCTACAATGAGCAGTTCTTC
clone_size: few; j_call: TRBJ1-2; v_call: TRBV30; d_call: -; cdr3_aa: CAWGQINYGYTF; cdr3_nt: TGTGCCTGGGGACAGATTAACTATGGCTACACCTTC
clone_size: many; j_call: TRBJ2-5; v_call: TRBV7-9; d_call: -; cdr3_aa: CASSFGSDHGTQYF; cdr3_nt: TGTGCCAGCAGCTTCGGCAGCGACCATGGGACCCAGTACTTC
clone_size: many; j_call: TRBJ2-7; v_call: TRBV9; d_call: TRBD2; cdr3_aa: CASSGQREGLGEQYF; cdr3_nt: TGTGCCAGCAGCGGTCAGCGGGAGGGCCTCGGAGAGCAGTACTTC
clone_size: many; j_call: TRBJ2-1; v_call: TRBV27; d_call: TRBD2; cdr3_aa: CASSPSSGSRYEQFF; cdr3_nt: TGTGCCAGCAGTCCCAGCAGCGGGAGTCGGTATGAGCAGTTCTTC
clone_size: many; j_call: TRBJ2-1; v_call: TRBV20-1; d_call: TRBD2; cdr3_aa: CSARVLAGGLSSYNEQFF; cdr3_nt: TGCAGTGCTAGAGTATTAGCGGGAGGCCTTAGCTCCTACAATGAGCAGTTCTTC
clone_size: few; j_call: TRBJ2-1; v_call: TRBV4-3; d_call: -; cdr3_aa: CASSHPAGGMADYNEQFF; cdr3_nt: TGCGCCAGCAGCCACCCCGCCGGGGGAATGGCGGATTACAATGAGCAGTTCTTC
clone_size: -; j_call: TRBJ2-5; v_call: TRBV3-1; d_call: TRBD2; cdr3_aa: CASSQELAGKRETQYF; cdr3_nt: TGTGCCAGCAGCCAAGAGCTAGCGGGGAAGCGAGAGACCCAGTACTTC
clone_size: -; j_call: TRBJ2-3; v_call: TRBV29-1; d_call: TRBD1; cdr3_aa: CSVLSTGVLTDTQYF; cdr3_nt: TGCAGCGTTCTTTCGACAGGGGTCCTCACAGATACGCAGTATTTT
clone_size: many; j_call: TRBJ2-2; v_call: TRBV5-1; d_call: -; cdr3_aa: CASSLGPTGELFF; cdr3_nt: TGCGCCAGCAGCTTGGGGCCGACCGGGGAGCTGTTTTTT
clone_size: -; j_call: TRBJ2-3; v_call: TRBV7-8; d_call: TRBD2; cdr3_aa: CASSPQRGGRDTQYF; cdr3_nt: TGTGCCAGCAGCCCCCAGCGGGGGGGCCGTGATACGCAGTATTTT
clone_size: -; j_call: TRBJ2-3; v_call: TRBV24-1; d_call: TRBD2; cdr3_aa: CATSDPLRAGAVDTQYF; cdr3_nt: TGTGCCACCAGTGATCCCCTGCGGGCGGGAGCCGTAGATACGCAGTATTTT
clone_size: few; j_call: TRBJ2-1; v_call: TRBV7-8; d_call: -; cdr3_aa: CASSLALAAYRNEQFF; cdr3_nt: TGTGCCAGCAGCTTAGCGCTAGCCGCTTATAGGAATGAGCAGTTCTTC
clone_size: many; j_call: TRBJ2-5; v_call: TRBV7-2; d_call: -; cdr3_aa: CASSPGEVETQYF; cdr3_nt: TGTGCCAGCAGCCCGGGGGAGGTGGAGACCCAGTACTTC
clone_size: -; j_call: TRBJ2-1; v_call: TRBV7-2; d_call: TRBD1; cdr3_aa: CASSSQGQTYNEQFF; cdr3_nt: TGTGCCAGCAGCTCACAGGGACAGACTTACAATGAGCAGTTCTTC
clone_size: few; j_call: TRBJ2-5; v_call: TRBV6-2/TRBV6-3; d_call: -; cdr3_aa: CASSTYRDGETQYF; cdr3_nt: TGTGCCAGCAGTACCTACAGGGACGGAGAGACCCAGTACTTC
clone_size: few; j_call: TRBJ1-2; v_call: TRBV5-1; d_call: TRBD1; cdr3_aa: CASSLEGQGYYGYTF; cdr3_nt: TGCGCCAGCAGCTTGGAGGGACAGGGGTACTATGGCTACACCTTC
clone_size: -; j_call: TRBJ1-5; v_call: TRBV30; d_call: -; cdr3_aa: CAWSGQSNQPQHF; cdr3_nt: TGTGCCTGGAGCGGCCAAAGCAATCAGCCCCAGCATTTT
clone_size: once; j_call: TRBJ2-7; v_call: TRBV10-3; d_call: TRBD1; cdr3_aa: CAISFPGTGQYEQYF; cdr3_nt: TGTGCCATCAGTTTCCCCGGGACAGGGCAATACGAGCAGTACTTC
clone_size: many; j_call: TRBJ2-5; v_call: TRBV12-3/TRBV12-4; d_call: -; cdr3_aa: CASRHSGSDRETQYF; cdr3_nt: TGTGCCAGCCGACATAGCGGCTCGGACCGGGAGACCCAGTACTTC
clone_size: many; j_call: TRBJ2-1; v_call: TRBV7-2; d_call: -; cdr3_aa: CASLVGRGNNEQFF; cdr3_nt: TGTGCCAGTCTCGTGGGGCGAGGGAACAATGAGCAGTTCTTC